The 30 T cell receptor beta chains given below trace back to one sample, sequenced in a study. TCRdb re-called the 5' RACE reads with MiXCR, one entry per CDR3 protein. Among about 13,000 distinct CDR3 sequences, under 25% were seen once, and the ten largest hold 2.5% to 3.5%. The specimen sequenced was naive CD4+ T cells sorted from blood. Subset: naive CD4+ T cells, CD4+CD45RA+CD25-. The receptor source for this set is a female donor with breast cancer.

This clonotype has ten or more counts. The chain has TRBV24-1 and TRBJ1-1; D perhaps matches TRBD1 (6 bases). CDR1 is KGHDR and CDR2 is SFDVKD in the germline V gene. The V end was cut by 0 bases, the J end by 8 bases, with 12 bases between. The CDR3 covers 14 residues. The DNA for the CDR3 is TGTGCCACCAGTGATTTGCCCCCAGGGGTCGAAGCTTTCTTT. Translating it yields CATSDLPPGVEAFF.

This clonotype was counted ten times or more. This sequence joins TRBV12-3 or TRBV12-4 and TRBJ1-1; D is unresolved. V shed 3 bases and J shed 5 bases, with 4 bases lying between them. The CDR3 consists of 11 residues. The CDR3 is CASSFGTEAFF. The CDR3 DNA follows: TGTGCCAGCAGTTTTGGAACTGAAGCTTTCTTT.

This chain uses TRBV2 with TRBJ2-7; 11 bases agree with TRBD2. The germline gives CDR1 SNHLY, CDR2 FYNNEI. The CDR3 has 13 amino acids. J lost 2 bases, V lost 6 bases, and 0 bases had no gene match. CDR3 sequence: CASRTSGAYEQYF. CDR3 in DNA: TGTGCCAGCAGGACTAGCGGGGCCTACGAGCAGTACTTC.

The chain is built from TRBV7-9 and TRBJ1-5, with D possibly TRBD1 on 5 matching bases. Deletions cut 5 bases from V and 9 bases from J, with 17 bases between. In germline, CDR1 is SEHNR, CDR2 FQNEAQ (reference sequence). There are 14 residues in the CDR3. The CDR3 loop reads CASSRDGNRRPQHF. The CDR3 coding sequence is TGTGCCAGCAGCCGGGACGGGAATCGGCGGCCCCAGCATTTT.

The table lists this clonotype with many counts. This chain links TRBV20-1 with TRBJ1-2; D remains ambiguous. V was shortened by 6 bases and J by 5 bases, with 19 bases between the two germline ends. Germline loops: CDR1 DFQATT, CDR2 SNEGSKA (reference sequence). This CDR3 region has 14 residues. Written as DNA, the CDR3 is TGCAGTGCCTCCATAGGGTCCACGGGGTATGGCTACACCTTC. This translates into CSASIGSTGYGYTF.

This clonotype was seen many times. The V call is TRBV30, the J call TRBJ2-5, with D uncertain. Germline loops: CDR1 GTSNPN, CDR2 SVGIG (reference sequence). This CDR3 is built from 12 residues. Trimming cost V 1 base and J 10 bases, with 13 bases left between them. CDR3 coding DNA: TGTGCCTGGAGTGATACCCCGCGAAGCCAGTACTTC. It codes for CAWSDTPRSQYF.

This clonotype occurred many times. In DNA form, the CDR3 reads TGTGCCAGCAGTTTAGGAGGCCCCATTGAAAAACTGTTTTTT. Translating gives CASSLGGPIEKLFF. The chain joins TRBV12-3 or TRBV12-4 to TRBJ1-4, with D unresolved. CDR3 length: 14 residues. V lost 1 base, J lost 7 bases, and 10 bases lay in between.

This clonotype has a handful of counts. The CDR3 sequence: CASSALAGGSTDTQYF. In DNA form, the CDR3 reads TGTGCCAGCAGCGCCCTAGCGGGAGGGAGTACAGATACGCAGTATTTT. The chain combines TRBV7-2 with TRBJ2-3; 12 positions agree with TRBD2. This CDR3 comprises 16 residues. Trimming took 5 bases from V and 3 from J; bases not matched to a gene: 6. The V gene's germline CDR1 is SGHTA and CDR2 FQGNSA.

This clonotype was detected many times. The rearrangement uses TRBV25-1 and TRBJ2-3; the D gene is possibly TRBD1 (6 bases). Per germline, CDR1 MGHDK and CDR2 SYGVNS. Trimming removed 2 bases at V and 1 base at J, with 13 bases between. The CDR3 totals 16 residues. The chain's CDR3 is CASSEVGTTRTDTQYF. CDR3 in DNA: TGTGCCAGCAGTGAAGTAGGGACAACCCGCACAGATACGCAGTATTTT.

In regard to this clonotype: At one of its ends the junction is not consistent with the germline gene, which may arise from a read error. The rearrangement uses TRBV5-1 and TRBJ2-7; possibly TRBD1 for D (5 bases). Germline V CDR1 and CDR2: SGHRS, YFSETQ. This CDR3 is built from 16 residues. The CDR3 loop is CPSRNTVGALSHEQYF. The CDR3 nucleotides are TGCCCCAGCAGGAATACGGTAGGGGCGCTCTCGCACGAGCAGTACTTC. The full variable domain, with the rest looked up from reference TRBV5-1 and TRBJ2-7, is KAGVTQTPRYLIKTRGQQVTLSCSPISGHRSVSWYQQTPGQGLQFLFEYFSETQRNKGNFPGRFSGRQFSNSRSEMNVSTLELGDSALYLCPSRNTVGALSHEQYFGPGTRLTVT.

Concerning this clonotype: One junction end disagrees with the germline gene, perhaps due to a read error. This chain links TRBV11-2 with TRBJ2-7, with D tentatively TRBD1 (6 bases). Germline CDR1 and CDR2: SGHAT and FQNNGV. This CDR3 has 13 residues. CDR3 sequence: CVSSYGQHYEQYF. CDR3 in DNA: TGTGTCAGCAGCTATGGACAGCACTACGAGCAGTACTTC. Combining the CDR3 with reference TRBV11-2 and TRBJ2-7 gives the whole variable domain EAGVAQSPRYKIIEKRQSVAFWCNPISGHATLYWYQQILGQGPKLLIQFQNNGVVDDSQLPKDRFSAERLKGVDSTLKIQPAKLEDSAVYLCVSSYGQHYEQYFGPGTRLTVT.

Ten or more counts support this clonotype. This chain uses TRBV5-1 with TRBJ1-6; 7 bases agree with TRBD1. CDR3 length: 14 residues. The V gene end was trimmed by 2 bases and the J gene end by 7 bases; junction bases not matched to a gene: 3. Per germline, CDR1 SGHRS and CDR2 YFSETQ. The CDR3 protein is CASSLDRVNSPLHF. The DNA for the CDR3 is TGCGCCAGCAGCTTAGACAGGGTGAATTCACCCCTCCACTTT.

Only a few counts were recorded for this clonotype. The chain carries TRBV4-1 and TRBJ2-3, with 14 bases lining up with TRBD2. Trimming cost V 4 bases and J 1 base; bases outside gene matches: 13. The CDR3 spans 20 residues. The germline V gene has CDR1 MGHRA and CDR2 YSYEKL. The CDR3 bases are TGCGCCAGCAGCCGAGAAGCGGGACTAGCGGGAGTGAGTGGCACAGATACGCAGTATTTT. It encodes CASSREAGLAGVSGTDTQYF.

In its sample, this clonotype was seen many times. This chain connects TRBV20-1 to TRBJ2-3, with a possible D match to TRBD1 (5 bases). CDR1 is DFQATT and CDR2 is SNEGSKA in the germline V gene (reference sequence). V lost 3 bases and J lost 0, with 10 bases in between. CDR3 size: 14 residues. The CDR3 DNA is TGCAGTGCTAGTCTCAGGGTTAGCACAGATACGCAGTATTTT. Encoded protein: CSASLRVSTDTQYF.

The DNA for the CDR3 is TGCAGTGCTAGAGATATGACAGTAATTGAAAAACTGTTTTTT. Translation gives CSARDMTVIEKLFF. This chain joins TRBV20-1 and TRBJ1-4; possibly TRBD1 for D (5 bases). The germline V and J ends were trimmed by 0 bases and 7 bases, with 12 bases remaining between them. The germline V gene encodes CDR1 DFQATT and CDR2 SNEGSKA (reference sequence). This CDR3 has 14 residues.

In its sample, this clonotype was seen many times. The CDR3 DNA is TGTGCCAGCAGTTTATCGACCTATGGCTACACCTTC. It translates to CASSLSTYGYTF. This sequence joins TRBV28 and TRBJ1-2, with D unclear. The CDR3 spans 12 residues. Germline-derived CDR1 and CDR2 are MDHEN and SYDVKM. Trimming took off 1 base at V and 4 bases at J, with 4 bases between the two ends.

This clonotype is judged medium-sized. The V call is TRBV7-6, the J call TRBJ2-1; D might be TRBD1 or TRBD2, each matching 6 bases. The germline V gene encodes CDR1 SGHVS and CDR2 FNYEAQ. The CDR3 consists of 15 residues. V shed 5 bases and J shed 2 bases, with 13 bases lying between them. In nucleotides, the CDR3 is TGTGCCAGCAGCCAACAAGGGGGGACCTACAATGAGCAGTTCTTC. This translates into CASSQQGGTYNEQFF.

This clonotype was counted between two and nine times. A clone one base away is much larger, so this may be a read error. The chain couples TRBV20-1 to TRBJ1-1; TRBD1 aligns across 7 bases. After removal of 3 bases from V and 4 bases from J, the junction contained 8 bases not matched to a gene. The CDR3 is 14 residues long. CDR1 is DFQATT, CDR2 SNEGSKA, per germline (reference sequence). The DNA for the CDR3 is TGCAGTGCTAGGCAGGGGGGTCGCGGCACTGAAGCTTTCTTT. Amino acid sequence: CSARQGGRGTEAFF.

This clonotype has more than one count but fewer than ten. The V gene is TRBV5-1, the J gene TRBJ1-2; TRBD1 matches 10 bases. The CDR3 loop spans 14 amino acids. The germline V gene has CDR1 SGHRS and CDR2 YFSETQ. After removal of 3 bases from V and 5 bases from J, the junction contained 4 bases not matched to a gene. CDR3 protein: CASSSGTGAYGYTF. CDR3 DNA: TGCGCCAGCAGCTCCGGGACAGGGGCTTATGGCTACACCTTC.

To note about this clonotype: This sequence may be a read error, since a much larger clone differs from it by one base. The chain employs TRBV12-3 or TRBV12-4 and TRBJ1-5; TRBD1 agrees at 8 bases. Trimming removed 0 bases from V and 5 bases from J; junction bases left unmatched: 9. The CDR3 contains 17 residues. DNA for the CDR3: TGTGCCAGCAGTTTAGCATTCTCAGGGGGCCGCGATCAGCCCCAGCATTTT. Protein product: CASSLAFSGGRDQPQHF.

In its sample, this clonotype was seen a few times. A much bigger clone sits one base away, suggesting this may be a read error. The V call is TRBV25-1, the J call TRBJ2-3; 10 bases map to TRBD1. There are 11 residues in the CDR3. With 8 bases clipped from V and 10 bases from J, the junction kept 3 bases outside the gene matches. Germline CDR1 reads MGHDK; CDR2 reads SYGVNS. CDR3 sequence (DNA): TGTGCCAGCTCGACAGGGGGCTCGCAGTATTTT. Protein: CASSTGGSQYF. Combining the CDR3 with reference TRBV25-1 and TRBJ2-3 gives the whole variable domain EADIYQTPRYLVIGTGKKITLECSQTMGHDKMYWYQQDPGMELHLIHYSYGVNSTEKGDLSSESTVSRIRTEHFPLTLESARPSHTSQYLCASSTGGSQYFGPGTRLTVL.

The rearrangement joins TRBV6-5 to TRBJ2-7; 7 bases line up with TRBD2. Germline trimming cut 10 bases from V and 0 bases from J; bases unmatched to any gene: 9. Germline V lookup: CDR1 MNHEY, CDR2 SVGAGI. The CDR3 spans 14 residues. As DNA, the CDR3 is TGTGCCACCCTAAGTAGCGGGCACTCCTACGAGCAGTACTTC. Translating it yields CATLSSGHSYEQYF.

This clonotype was found many times. The rearrangement uses TRBV9 and TRBJ2-1; 7 bases fit TRBD1. CDR3 length: 15 amino acids. Germline lookup yields CDR1 SGDLS and CDR2 YYNGEE. V lost 0 bases and J lost 10; bases outside the gene matches: 10. CDR3 in amino acids: CASSVGGQFSLEQFF. The CDR3 DNA reads as TGTGCCAGCAGCGTAGGGGGACAGTTTTCTTTGGAGCAGTTCTTC.

This clonotype was picked up many times. The chain has TRBV3-1 and TRBJ1-1; weak D call: TRBD1 (6 bases). The CDR3 loop spans 13 amino acids. The germline gives CDR1 LGHDT, CDR2 YNNKEL (reference sequence). Trimming pared 4 bases from V and 3 bases from J, leaving 9 bases between. The CDR3 sequence: CASSLTGDTEAFF. DNA of the CDR3: TGTGCCAGCAGCCTGACAGGTGACACTGAAGCTTTCTTT.

As concerns this clonotype: The final CDR3 position lacks the conserved phenylalanine or tryptophan, pointing to a likely read error. The DNA is left out, because the CDR3 cannot be placed on it with certainty; the CDR3 is given as TCRdb lists it. This chain joins TRBV7-9 and TRBJ2-5; the table calls TRBD1, which could not be checked here. Germline CDR1 is SEHNR and CDR2 is FQNEAQ (reference sequence). A total of 14 residues make up the CDR3, ends included. The CDR3 loop is CASSLDRVDYTFGS.

Turning to this clonotype: One end of the junction is discordant with germline, which a read error may explain. V usage is TRBV4-1 and J usage is TRBJ1-1; tentatively, D is TRBD1 (5 bases). This CDR3 region has 14 residues. Germline lookup yields CDR1 MGHRA and CDR2 YSYEKL. CDR3 sequence (DNA): TGCGCCAGCAGCCAGGGACTGGTGAAGACTGAAGCTTTCTTT. It is translated as CASSQGLVKTEAFF.

Ten or more counts support this clonotype. The rearrangement links TRBV3-1 to TRBJ1-5; D is uncertain. CDR3 length: 14 residues. Germline CDR1 is LGHDT and CDR2 is YNNKEL (reference sequence). V was trimmed by 5 bases and J by 0 bases, leaving 8 bases between them. Here the CDR3 DNA reads TGTGCCAGCAGCTACAAGTATAGCAATCAGCCCCAGCATTTT. Its translation is CASSYKYSNQPQHF. Full variable domain (rest looked up from reference TRBV3-1 and TRBJ1-5): DTAVSQTPKYLVTQMGNDKSIKCEQNLGHDTMYWYKQDSKKFLKIMFSYNNKELIINETVPNRFSPKSPDKAHLNLHINSLELGDSAVYFCASSYKYSNQPQHFGDGTRLSIL.

The rearrangement uses TRBV6-5 and TRBJ2-3; 8 bases map to TRBD2. The CDR3 has 20 amino acids. The junction had 16 bases not matched to a gene; V was cut back by 0 bases and J by 2 bases. In germline, CDR1 is MNHEY, CDR2 SVGAGI. CDR3 DNA: TGTGCCAGCAGTTACTCGGAACGTACGGGACTAGGGGGGAACACAGATACGCAGTATTTT. It codes for CASSYSERTGLGGNTDTQYF.

As to this clonotype: A read error is possible here, since a much larger clone lies one base away. The chain has TRBV5-1 and TRBJ1-2, with D perhaps matching TRBD1 (6 bases). The CDR3 covers 14 residues. V lost 0 bases and J 8 bases, leaving 14 bases between the germline ends. The germline V gene has CDR1 SGHRS and CDR2 YFSETQ. The CDR3: CASSLAGASWGYTF. The CDR3 nucleotides are TGCGCCAGCAGCTTGGCAGGGGCTTCTTGGGGCTACACCTTC.

This clonotype appeared many times. J is TRBJ2-1 and V is TRBV7-3, with a possible D match to TRBD2 (5 bases). Germline CDR1 is SGHTA and CDR2 is FQGTGA. The CDR3 length is 12 residues. The germline V and J ends were trimmed by 5 bases and 9 bases, with 11 bases remaining between them. The CDR3 DNA reads as TGTGCCAGCAGCCCTTGGACTGGTGAGCAGTTCTTC. Residues: CASSPWTGEQFF.